This T cell receptor beta chain was sequenced for a study of cytomegalovirus exposure and HLA in healthy donors (dated by TCRdb to 2017 to 2019). Regarding the study in general: According to an earlier analysis of several hundred of the donors, roughly 180 million T cells yielded some 110 million unique TCR beta sequences and 276 Gb of sequence data. An early release that covered some 640 HLA-typed donors contained about 290 gigabases of sequencing data and 65 million to 100 million unique TCR sequences. Among the roughly 390 genotyped donors, around 79% belonged to the genetic ancestry cluster associated with self-reported Caucasian donors. The study aimed to test whether cataloging public T cell receptors could reveal signatures of past pathogen exposure. The study profiled the T cell repertoires of hundreds of subjects by immunosequencing and related them to cytomegalovirus serostatus. A separate validation cohort of 100 to 150 different subjects was used in addition to the 666-subject first cohort. To predict cytomegalovirus infection status, the study combined high-throughput TCR immunosequencing, statistical association of individual TCRs with disease status, and machine learning. A later analysis re-analyzed previously published TCR beta repertoires from 550 to 700 donors and added high-resolution HLA genotyping to study TCR occurrence patterns. Rather than drawing on any new phenotypic data, the later analysis identified candidate immune exposures from TCR beta sequences and the way those sequences occurred across donors. In an earlier analysis of roughly 540 of the donors, high-throughput TCR beta sequencing was used to judge whether each TCR beta V gene segment behaved as functional or pseudogenic. Donor age, sex, ethnicity and CMV serostatus were compiled together with the repertoire data. A later genetic analysis took genome-wide SNP genotypes for about three fifths of the 666 donors and used that subset as a discovery cohort. Every repertoire in the discovery cohort had been generated on one and the same sequencing platform. HLA typing covered class I and class II loci at four-digit resolution. Typing coverage varied by locus: roughly 629-630 donors for A, B, C, DRB1 and DQB1; about 520 for DQA1; around 610 for DPA1; approximately 490 for DPB1. Roughly 5 DR-DQ haplotypes were handled as single units for association and clustering, since linkage in the cohort was strong. On average, roughly 240,000 unique TCR beta nucleotide sequences were sequenced per donor among some 420 genotyped donors of the cohort, with roughly 18% of those sequences being non-productive.

The germline V gene (reference sequence) specifies SGHNT as CDR1 and YYREEE as CDR2. Germline trimming: 3 bases from V, 4 bases from J; junction bases outside gene matches: 1. The CDR3 holds 14 amino acids from the cysteine to the phenylalanine. The sequence is cut down to CDR3 DNA, 42 bases in frame from base 1. The cohort was made up of hundreds of healthy bone marrow donors. At the time of sampling, every cohort member was nominally healthy, though immune exposures that went unrecorded were likely present. The donor tested CMV seropositive and was one of the 289 seropositive cohort members. A peripheral blood sample was provided by each donor, and peripheral blood mononuclear cells were used for TCR beta sequencing. The Qiagen DNeasy Blood Extraction Kit was used to extract genomic DNA from the blood cell samples. General findings and caveats noted by the study authors: Correlated functional status among segregating V segments might be attributable to linkage disequilibrium, but an unknown experimental factor could not be ruled out. Immune exposure information for the cohort was limited to CMV serostatus. Most CMV-associated TCR beta chains appeared to be HLA-restricted in a later analysis, and the HLA associations seemed to be driven largely by CMV exposure. In a later analysis, the rate of TCR association differed among HLA loci, with DRB1 alleles having the most associated TCRs and HLA-C alleles having the fewest. The 87-base-pair reads could not distinguish some IMGT-functional V segments, including TRBV6-2 and TRBV6-3, so those segments were excluded. Because counts were too low, about 15 rarely observed V segments, including chromosome 9 orphons, were left out of the earlier analysis of some 600 of the donors. It was suggested by the authors that the approach could potentially be generalized to other disease states and immunological phenotypes. Assigning TCR associations to individual alleles was difficult when HLA alleles, especially DR and DQ, strongly co-occurred. The study gave a list of 150 to 200 TCR beta chains associated with cytomegalovirus. A later genetic analysis reported fewer N-insertions in productive TCRs among donors in an Asian-associated ancestry cluster than the approximately 670-donor mean. Sequencing depth was assumed to be roughly uniform across donors in the presence/absence analyses, though that assumption may not hold. Most TCR sequences were seen in very few donors, while some public TCRs were found in many individuals. Only TCR beta chains were sequenced in this cohort, and the absence of alpha or paired-chain data limited detectable features. In a later analysis, over 15,000 TCR beta sequences were associated with specific HLA alleles at a false discovery rate of 0.05. In a later genetic analysis, a missense DCLRE1C variant was associated with V-gene and J-gene trimming of TCR beta chains, and the association was replicated in an independent cohort. A further reported finding was that TCR beta sequences accurately predicted the HLA-A and HLA-B alleles for most subjects in the first cohort. A group of highly shared sequence variants was considered likely to be a technical artifact of the sequencing pipeline. In an earlier analysis of roughly 500 of the donors, most TCR beta V segments appeared in productive rearrangements about 87% or about 30% of the time, broadly matching IMGT annotations. In a later analysis, HLA-associated TCR beta chains were found to be more clonally expanded and to have lower generation probabilities than equally common non-associated chains. In a later analysis, several top co-occurrence clusters were reported to appear linked to parvovirus B19, influenza, CMV and Epstein-Barr virus. Three of the identified cytomegalovirus-associated TCR beta chains were confirmed in vitro to be specific for cytomegalovirus antigens. The classifier was reported to diagnose cytomegalovirus status with high specificity and sensitivity in both the original cohort and the validation cohort. Because HLA typing was missing for some donors at each locus, association tests included only the typed subset.

A word on this clone: This receptor's antigen is unknown. The sample holds no much larger clone one base away, and base qualities are not on file.

The method was the immunoSEQ multiplex PCR assay. The multiplex PCR relied on a mix of 60 forward primers for TCR Vbeta segments and 13 reverse primers for TCR Jbeta segments. The CDR3 region of rearranged TCR beta genes was amplified from genomic DNA with a multiplex PCR assay. Amplified TCR beta libraries were sequenced as 87-base-pair reads on the Illumina HiSeq System. On the study's bioinformatics: Across the 600 to 700 repertoires, a later analysis counted around 80 million unique TCR beta chains, approximately 12 million of which were shared by at least two donors. A nearest-neighbor algorithm error-corrected the raw reads and collapsed the reads into unique sequences, merging closely related sequences to remove PCR and sequencing errors. Alignment of CDR3 sequences to IMGT reference sequences was used to assign V, D and J gene segments. For a sequence to be retained, a match of at least six nucleotides to both a V gene segment and a J gene segment was required. Rearrangements were classified as productive when the CDR3 lacked stop codons and remained in frame with V and J, and all other rearrangements were classified as non-productive. CDR3 was defined according to IMGT convention as the region running from the second conserved V-encoded cysteine to the conserved J-encoded phenylalanine. The earlier analysis of some 580 of the donors excluded any sequence lacking an unambiguous match to a single V gene segment. In an earlier analysis of 587 of the donors, V segments were called functional above 56.7% productive rearrangements and were called segregating when the between-donor standard deviation exceeded 5%. To diagnose cytomegalovirus status from the catalog of TCR beta chain sequences, a statistical classification framework was built. In a later analysis, V and J genes were assigned by comparing TCR nucleotide sequences against IMGT/GENE-DB human TR gene sequences. The TCRdist pipeline was used in a later analysis to assign CDR3 sequences and most-parsimonious VDJ recombination scenarios. A later analysis defined each TCR beta chain by its CDR3 amino acid sequence plus V-gene family, and excluded reads lacking a unique V-gene family. As a way to deal with suspected cross-contamination and a sequencing artifact, a later analysis dropped hundreds of nucleotide sequences that were highly shared and had low generation probability. A later analysis calculated a clonal expansion index for each public chain from normalized within-repertoire ranks of inferred template counts. Generation probabilities in a later analysis came from a VDJ recombination model fitted to out-of-frame rearrangements, and those results were checked against IGoR. Hypergeometric tests were used in a later analysis to score TCR-TCR, TCR-HLA and TCR-CMV co-occurrence, with a repertoire-size bias correction applied to the TCR pairs. To estimate false discovery rates, a later analysis permuted the HLA or CMV assignments 20 times. A later analysis grouped co-occurring TCRs with DBSCAN, adding TCRdist sequence similarity when clustering within HLA-allele-positive subsets. For co-occurrence clustering, repertoires with fewer than 30,000 or more than 120,000 public chains were excluded, along with 4 to 6 repertoires with anomalous nucleotide sharing. Sourced from immuneACCESS, this table was stored by TCRdb with only in-frame sequences that have V and J called. A share of the clones is absent; for the studies checked, an unresolved V gene accounts for under half, and the remainder has no known explanation. Clone size and the V and J calls come from that table; the DNA yielded D and trimming. The table for this sample lists about 150,000 clones; around 79% of them were counted only once. 2.5% to 3.5% of the sample lies in the top ten.

The specimen sequenced was PBMCs. The chain was built from TRBV5-4 and TRBJ2-3; TRBD1 lines up with 11 middle nucleotides. This TCR came from a man between 40 and 49 years old in good health and CMV-seropositive. The sequence in DNA is TGTGCCAGCAGCTGGACAGGGGGCGCAGATACGCAGTATTTT. Protein translation: CASSWTGGADTQYF.